The clone carrying this T cell receptor beta chain was observed at least ten times. Its antigen is currently unknown. This sample was included in a study of CD8 T cells in ankylosing spondylitis. Germline CDR1 is MNHEY and CDR2 is SVGAGI. V was shortened by 4 bases and J by 9 bases, with 13 bases between the two germline ends. The CDR3 consists of 13 residues. Points from the study as a whole: Ankylosing spondylitis blood appeared to be characterized by a TCR beta motif of 8 or 9 highly homologous variants. Clones linked with disease were CD8+ and fairly uncommon in the peripheral blood.

Each TCR beta library was made by quantitative 5'-RACE that incorporated molecular barcodes. TCRdb used MiXCR to reprocess the 5' RACE reads, holding one entry per CDR3 protein. The sample contains more than 150,000 distinct CDR3 sequences, 18% of which appear only once. The sequence derives from a male donor under 35 with ankylosing spondylitis or in good health (not recorded which). Sequences were obtained from blood, either unsorted or a sorted T cell fraction (not recorded which). This chain links TRBV6-5 with TRBJ2-1, with D unclear. The CDR3 sequence is CASSSPPLGEQFF. The CDR3 coding sequence is TGTGCCAGCAGTTCCCCGCCCTTAGGTGAGCAGTTCTTC.